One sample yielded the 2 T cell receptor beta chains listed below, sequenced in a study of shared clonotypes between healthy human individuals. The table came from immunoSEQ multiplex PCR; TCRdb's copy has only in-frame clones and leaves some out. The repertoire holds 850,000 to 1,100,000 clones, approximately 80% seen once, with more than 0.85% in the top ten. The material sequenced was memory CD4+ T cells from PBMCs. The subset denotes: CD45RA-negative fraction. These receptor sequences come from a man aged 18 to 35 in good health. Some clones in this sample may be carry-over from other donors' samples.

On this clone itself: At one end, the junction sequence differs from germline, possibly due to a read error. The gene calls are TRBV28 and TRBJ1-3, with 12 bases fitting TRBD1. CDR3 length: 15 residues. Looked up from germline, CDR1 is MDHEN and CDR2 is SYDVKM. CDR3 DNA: TGTGCCAGCAGTTCGGGACAGGGGGCGGGAAACGCCATATATTTT. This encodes CASSSGQGAGNAIYF.

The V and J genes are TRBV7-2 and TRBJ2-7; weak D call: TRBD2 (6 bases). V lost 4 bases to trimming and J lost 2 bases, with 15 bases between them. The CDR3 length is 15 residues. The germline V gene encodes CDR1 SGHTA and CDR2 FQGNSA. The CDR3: CASSSQGGEAYEQYF. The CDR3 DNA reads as TGTGCCAGCAGCTCTCAAGGCGGGGAAGCCTACGAGCAGTACTTC. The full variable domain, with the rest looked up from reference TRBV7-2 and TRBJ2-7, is GAGVSQSPSNKVTEKGKDVELRCDPISGHTALYWYRQSLGQGLEFLIYFQGNSAPDKSGLPSDRFSAERTGGSVSTLTIQRTQQEDSAVYLCASSSQGGEAYEQYFGPGTRLTVT.